This TCR beta chain was found in a study of blood T cell repertoires in COVID-19. In terms of age and location, participants ranged from roughly 18 to 100 years and lived in about 25 US areas. In assigning cohorts, the study relied on participant-reported clinical history. Germline CDR1 reads SGHRS; CDR2 reads YFSETQ. This CDR3 region has 16 residues. The J segment lost 2 bases and the V segment lost 2 bases, leaving 8 bases of the junction unmatched. Authors' processing steps: Amplification from reference gene primers served as the basis for estimated nucleated cell counts. The table came from immunoSEQ multiplex PCR; TCRdb's copy has only in-frame clones and leaves some out. The V and J calls and clone size come from that table; D and trimming were worked out from the DNA. The repertoire includes about 200,000 clones, less than 85% of them detected once, and under 6.5% sits in the top ten.

This receptor was identified in a woman aged 60 to 75 with acute COVID-19. This chain links TRBV5-1 with TRBJ2-5; 8 bases map to TRBD1. Sequences were obtained from PBMCs or T cells enriched from blood (not recorded which). The CDR3 DNA reads as TGCGCCAGCAGCTTTGGCCCAGGACAGGGACAAGAGACCCAGTACTTC. Amino acid sequence: CASSFGPGQGQETQYF.